A single sample gave rise to the 18 T cell receptor beta chains below, sequenced in a study of pediatric ulcerative colitis. The rectum was sampled with one to two pinch biopsies at colonoscopy. Sequencing used immunoSEQ multiplex PCR; TCRdb keeps in-frame clones, though not all of them. The data show some 15,000 clones, approximately 80% seen once. Sequenced: gut tissue. The receptors originated from a boy between 5 and 17 years old who was a control in a study of pediatric ulcerative colitis.

The rearrangement joins TRBV28 to TRBJ1-1; D not certain. Between the trimmed V and J ends, which lost 1 base and 5 bases, there was a span of 5 bases. CDR1 and CDR2 (germline): MDHEN, SYDVKM. The CDR3 totals 12 residues. The CDR3, as DNA: TGTGCCAGCAGTTTATTGGTAACTGAAGCTTTCTTT. Residues: CASSLLVTEAFF.

V gene TRBV18 combines with J gene TRBJ1-6; 10 positions match TRBD1. The CDR3 consists of 15 residues. Germline lookup yields CDR1 KGHSH and CDR2 LQKENI. The V gene end was trimmed by 3 bases and the J gene end by 9 bases; junction bases not matched to a gene: 5. CDR3 sequence reads: CASSPETGGGSPLHF. CDR3 nucleotide sequence: TGTGCCAGCTCACCGGAGACAGGGGGCGGTTCACCCCTCCACTTT.

This chain links TRBV9 with TRBJ2-1; D uncertain. The CDR3 has 15 amino acids. Trimming left V 3 bases short and J 8 bases short, with 18 bases between. Germline CDR1 is SGDLS and CDR2 is YYNGEE. CDR3: CASSESAFTIDEQFF. For the CDR3, the DNA is TGTGCCAGCAGCGAAAGCGCCTTTACAATTGATGAGCAGTTCTTC. The full variable domain, completed using reference TRBV9 and TRBJ2-1, is DSGVTQTPKHLITATGQRVTLRCSPRSGDLSVYWYQQSLDQGLQFLIQYYNGEERAKGNILERFSAQQFPDLHSELNLSSLELGDSALYFCASSESAFTIDEQFFGPGTRLTVL.

The chain has TRBV2 and TRBJ2-2; TRBD1 matches at 8 bases. This CDR3 is built from 13 residues. Unmatched junction bases numbered 0, after V lost 4 bases and J lost 5 bases. The V gene's germline CDR1 is SNHLY and CDR2 FYNNEI. The DNA of the CDR3 is TGTGCCAGCAGTGGGACAGGGACCGGGGAGCTGTTTTTT. Protein product: CASSGTGTGELFF.

This clone is deemed medium-sized. The chain carries TRBV4-1 and TRBJ1-1; 8 positions match TRBD1. V trimming: 3 bases; J trimming: 1 base; junction bases outside the gene matches: 7. The CDR3 spans 16 residues. CDR1 is MGHRA and CDR2 is YSYEKL in the germline V gene. The CDR3 loop reads CASSQSTGGTNTEAFF. The CDR3 nucleotides read TGCGCCAGCAGCCAGAGTACAGGGGGTACGAACACTGAAGCTTTCTTT.

The chain recombines TRBV5-4 with TRBJ2-2, with D unresolved. There are 13 residues in the CDR3. Germline-derived CDR1 and CDR2 are SGHNT and YYREEE (reference sequence). The V gene lost 4 bases and the J gene lost 7 bases, with 11 bases spanning the gap. The CDR3 bases are TGTGCCAGCAGCCCCCAACCCCGCGGGGAGCTGTTTTTT. Protein product: CASSPQPRGELFF. Full variable domain (outside the CDR3, taken from reference TRBV5-4 and TRBJ2-2): ETGVTQSPTHLIKTRGQQVTLRCSSQSGHNTVSWYQQALGQGPQFIFQYYREEENGRGNFPPRFSGLQFPNYSSELNVNALELDDSALYLCASSPQPRGELFFGEGSRLTVL.

The J gene is TRBJ1-1, the V gene TRBV5-4; TRBD1 matches at 7 bases. The CDR3 covers 16 residues. V lost 2 bases to trimming and J lost 0 bases; unmatched junction nucleotides: 7. Germline CDR1 and CDR2: SGHNT and YYREEE (reference sequence). As DNA, the CDR3 is TGTGCCAGCAGCTTAACCGGGACAGTCATGAACACTGAAGCTTTCTTT. Its translation is CASSLTGTVMNTEAFF.

V gene TRBV5-1 combines with J gene TRBJ1-1, with D possibly being TRBD1 (5 bases). The V gene's germline CDR1 is SGHRS and CDR2 YFSETQ. This CDR3 is built from 12 residues. Trimming took 2 bases from V and 4 from J, leaving 6 bases between them. The CDR3 DNA reads TGCGCCAGCAGCTTAGGGGCCACTGAAGCTTTCTTT. Translating it yields CASSLGATEAFF.

This chain uses TRBV19 with TRBJ1-6; 7 bases are shared with TRBD1. The V segment lost 7 bases and the J segment 17 bases; nucleotides outside the gene matches: 14. This CDR3 has 13 amino acids. The germline gives CDR1 LNHDA, CDR2 SQIVND (reference sequence). The CDR3 sequence is CASTDQHGTAIHF. DNA for the CDR3: TGTGCCAGTACCGACCAGCACGGGACAGCGATCCACTTT.

This clone was found once. The gene calls are TRBV7-8 and TRBJ2-3; maybe TRBD1 (6 bases). The CDR3 has 15 residues. V lost 1 base to trimming and J lost 5 bases, with 13 bases between them. From germline, CDR1 is SGHVS and CDR2 FQNEAQ. In DNA, the CDR3 is TGTGCCAGCAGCTTAGTCGGACCAGGGGTAGATACGCAGTATTTT. Amino acids: CASSLVGPGVDTQYF. Based on the CDR3 plus reference TRBV7-8 and TRBJ2-3, the full variable domain is GAGVSQSPRYKVAKRGQDVALRCDPISGHVSLFWYQQALGQGPEFLTYFQNEAQLDKSGLPSDRFFAERPEGSVSTLKIQRTQQEDSAVYLCASSLVGPGVDTQYFGPGTRLTVL.

The gene calls are TRBV11-1 and TRBJ1-2, with 10 positions matching TRBD1. Germline V gene sequence: CDR1 SGHAT, CDR2 FQDESV (reference sequence). The CDR3 runs 15 residues. The J segment lost 2 bases and the V segment lost 6 bases, leaving 6 bases of the junction unmatched. The CDR3 DNA is TGTGCCAGCAGTGATGGGACAGGGGTAAACTATGGCTACACCTTC. Its translation: CASSDGTGVNYGYTF.

V is TRBV14 and J is TRBJ2-5; D gene unclear. The germline V gene has CDR1 SGHDN and CDR2 FVKESK. The V and J ends lost 1 base and 0 bases respectively, with 6 bases between them. There are 14 residues in the CDR3. CDR3 DNA sequence: TGTGCCAGCAGCCAAGCCCCGAACCAAGAGACCCAGTACTTC. Amino acid sequence: CASSQAPNQETQYF.

V and J are TRBV7-9 and TRBJ2-5; TRBD1 agrees at 8 bases. J gave up 1 base and V 5 bases, and 6 bases lay outside the gene matches. This CDR3 has 15 residues. CDR1 and CDR2 (germline): SEHNR, FQNEAQ (reference sequence). The CDR3 reads CASSQRTGPQETQYF. The CDR3, as DNA: TGTGCCAGCAGCCAACGGACAGGGCCCCAAGAGACCCAGTACTTC.

The chain uses TRBV5-1 and TRBJ1-1; TRBD1 might be the D (6 bases). The CDR3 runs 15 residues. CDR1 and CDR2 from the germline V gene are SGHRS and YFSETQ. With 6 bases removed from V and 3 bases from J, the gap between germline ends came to 18 bases. DNA of the CDR3: TGCGCCAGCACCCCGGGACACCGGGAGGACACTGAAGCTTTCTTT. This codes for CASTPGHREDTEAFF.

A note on this clone: At one end the junction does not follow the germline gene, possibly because of a read error. This sample includes further DNA sequences coding for the same CDR3. The V gene is TRBV7-7, the J gene TRBJ2-1, with 7 nucleotides matching TRBD1. The CDR3 spans 15 residues. The germline gives CDR1 SSHAT, CDR2 FNYEAQ (reference sequence). The DNA for the CDR3 is TGTGCTAGCAGCCTGACAGGGAGTTCCTACAATGAGCAGTTCTTC. It encodes CASSLTGSSYNEQFF. Full variable domain (missing parts from reference TRBV7-7 and TRBJ2-1): GAGVSQSPRYKVTKRGQDVTLRCDPISSHATLYWYQQALGQGPEFLTYFNYEAQPDKSGLPSDRFSAERPEGSISTLTIQRTEQRDSAMYRCASSLTGSSYNEQFFGPGTRLTVL.

The gene calls are TRBV5-1 and TRBJ2-5; D is undetermined. The CDR3 has 13 amino acids. The V gene lost 0 bases and the J gene lost 1 base, with 4 bases spanning the gap. Germline assignment: CDR1 SGHRS and CDR2 YFSETQ. CDR3 sequence (DNA): TGCGCCAGCAGCTTGGTGCTCCAAGAGACCCAGTACTTC. Amino acids: CASSLVLQETQYF.

This clone was detected a few times. This sequence joins TRBV25-1 and TRBJ2-3; 10 nucleotides match TRBD2. The CDR3 has 17 residues. In germline, CDR1 is MGHDK, CDR2 SYGVNS. J gave up 2 bases and V 4 bases, and 9 bases lay outside the gene matches. The CDR3 sequence is CASSGGLAVTNTDTQYF. Here the CDR3 DNA reads TGTGCCAGCAGTGGAGGACTAGCGGTTACTAACACAGATACGCAGTATTTT.

This rearrangement joins TRBV5-6 to TRBJ2-1; 7 bases fit TRBD2. Per the germline V gene, CDR1 is SGHDT and CDR2 is YYEEEE. The CDR3 spans 16 residues. The V and J ends lost 5 bases and 3 bases, in that order; junction bases with no gene match: 11. The CDR3 DNA reads TGTGCCAGCAGTCGGGTAATCGGGGGGTTCTACAATGAGCAGTTCTTC. Amino acid sequence: CASSRVIGGFYNEQFF. Variable domain in full (rest from reference TRBV5-6 and TRBJ2-1): DAGVTQSPTHLIKTRGQQVTLRCSPKSGHDTVSWYQQALGQGPQFIFQYYEEEERQRGNFPDRFSGHQFPNYSSELNVNALLLGDSALYLCASSRVIGGFYNEQFFGPGTRLTVL.